Each of the 32 T cell receptor beta chains below was sequenced from the same sample in a study of blood T cell repertoires in COVID-19. TCRdb's table, derived via immunoSEQ multiplex PCR, lists solely in-frame clones and lacks some. The sample lists a few hundred thousand clones, over 75% occurring once. Sequencing used peripheral blood. These receptors came from a human donor in a cohort sampled during active COVID-19.

CDR3 amino acids: CASSQGRNNQPQHF. The CDR3 DNA is TGTGCCAGCAGCCAAGGGCGGAACAATCAGCCCCAGCATTTT. The chain uses TRBV3-1 (or the pseudogene TRBV3-2) and TRBJ1-5; D is ambiguous. Trimming stripped 1 base from V and 3 bases from J, with 7 bases between. CDR3 length equals 14 residues. Germline assignment: CDR1 LGHDT and CDR2 YNNKEL (reference sequence).

DNA for the CDR3: TGTGCCAGCGGGGCAGACTCCTACGAGCAGTACTTC. It specifies CASGADSYEQYF. The V gene is TRBV7-9, the J gene TRBJ2-7; perhaps TRBD1 as D (5 bases). Germline-derived CDR1 and CDR2 are SEHNR and FQNEAQ (reference sequence). V lost 8 bases to trimming and J lost 0 bases, with 8 bases between them. The CDR3 extends over 12 amino acids.

Only one count was recorded for this clone. The chain joins TRBV28 to TRBJ2-7, with D possibly matching TRBD2 (6 bases). Trimming left V 6 bases short and J 7 bases short, with 16 bases between. CDR1 is MDHEN and CDR2 is SYDVKM in the germline V gene. The CDR3 has 13 residues. As DNA, the CDR3 is TGTGCCAGCAGGGGATTAGCGGTGGGAGAGCAGTACTTC. This encodes CASRGLAVGEQYF.

The rearrangement uses TRBV14 and TRBJ2-2; TRBD1 matches at 8 bases. CDR3 size: 14 residues. Germline CDR1 reads SGHDN; CDR2 reads FVKESK. V trimming: 3 bases; J trimming: 5 bases; junction bases outside the gene matches: 2. The CDR3: CASSQNRGTGELFF. CDR3 in DNA: TGTGCCAGCAGCCAGAACAGGGGGACCGGGGAGCTGTTTTTT. The full variable domain, in which reference TRBV14 and TRBJ2-2 provide the parts outside the CDR3, is EAGVTQFPSHSVIEKGQTVTLRCDPISGHDNLYWYRRVMGKEIKFLLHFVKESKQDESGMPNNRFLAERTGGTYSTLKVQPAELEDSGVYFCASSQNRGTGELFFGEGSRLTVL.

This clone was recorded a few times. The chain combines TRBV19 with TRBJ1-1; the match to TRBD1 covers 9 bases. V shed 6 bases, J shed 2 bases, and the junction held 4 bases outside the gene matches. The CDR3 consists of 14 residues. Germline assignment: CDR1 LNHDA and CDR2 SQIVND (reference sequence). The CDR3 protein is CASSRQGGNTEAFF. Here the CDR3 DNA reads TGTGCCAGTAGCAGACAGGGGGGCAACACTGAAGCTTTCTTT. Together with reference TRBV19 and TRBJ1-1, the CDR3 gives the full variable domain: DGGITQSPKYLFRKEGQNVTLSCEQNLNHDAMYWYRQDPGQGLRLIYYSQIVNDFQKGDIAEGYSVSREKKESFPLTVTSAQKNPTAFYLCASSRQGGNTEAFFGQGTRLTVV.

V usage is TRBV5-5 and J usage is TRBJ1-1; D is uncertain. CDR1 and CDR2 (germline): SGHKS, YYEKEE (reference sequence). The V end lost 3 bases, the J end lost 3 bases, and 15 bases lay between the germline ends. The CDR3 contains 15 residues. CDR3 DNA: TGTGCCAGCAGCTACCAAGTGGGCGGGCACACTGAAGCTTTCTTT. It yields the protein CASSYQVGGHTEAFF. The variable domain in full, with the rest retrieved from reference TRBV5-5 and TRBJ1-1, is DAGVTQSPTHLIKTRGQQVTLRCSPISGHKSVSWYQQVLGQGPQFIFQYYEKEERGRGNFPDRFSARQFPNYSSELNVNALLLGDSALYLCASSYQVGGHTEAFFGQGTRLTVV.

Worth noting for this clone: Distinct nucleotide sequences in the sample also encode this CDR3. The gene calls are TRBV4-3 and TRBJ2-7; 7 bases map to TRBD1. After removal of 0 bases from V and 3 bases from J, the junction contained 2 bases not matched to a gene. Germline loops: CDR1 LGHNA, CDR2 YSLEER. The CDR3 is 14 residues long. CDR3 protein: CASSQDRGLYEQYF. In nucleotides, the CDR3 is TGCGCCAGCAGCCAAGATAGGGGGCTCTACGAGCAGTACTTC.

This clone was seen a few times. The V call is TRBV5-6, the J call TRBJ2-6; D might be TRBD1 (6 bases). The CDR3 totals 14 residues. In germline, CDR1 is SGHDT, CDR2 YYEEEE. V was trimmed by 6 bases and J by 6 bases, leaving 13 bases between them. The DNA of the CDR3 is TGTGCCAGCACCCACAGGGTTGCGGCCAACGTCCTGACTTTC. Its translation is CASTHRVAANVLTF.

CDR3 in amino acids: CASSWIRGRNSPLHF. The CDR3 DNA reads as TGTGCCAGCAGTTGGATCAGGGGGCGGAATTCACCCCTCCACTTT. V and J are TRBV28 and TRBJ1-6; 8 bases are a match to TRBD1. The length of the CDR3 is 15 residues. V was clipped by 4 bases and J by 7 bases; unmatched bases: 6. The germline V gene has CDR1 MDHEN and CDR2 SYDVKM.

Here the CDR3 reads CASSVWTNTGELFF. CDR3 sequence (DNA): TGTGCCAGCAGTGTCTGGACTAACACCGGGGAGCTGTTTTTT. The rearrangement links TRBV2 to TRBJ2-2, with a weak D call TRBD2 (5 bases). The germline V and J ends were trimmed by 4 bases and 2 bases, with 8 bases remaining between them. Germline loops: CDR1 SNHLY, CDR2 FYNNEI. The CDR3 totals 14 residues. The full variable domain, its missing parts supplied by reference TRBV2 and TRBJ2-2, is EPEVTQTPSHQVTQMGQEVILRCVPISNHLYFYWYRQILGQKVEFLVSFYNNEISEKSEIFDDQFSVERPDGSNFTLKIRSTKLEDSAMYFCASSVWTNTGELFFGEGSRLTVL.

The chain uses TRBV5-1 and TRBJ1-1, with 11 nucleotides matching TRBD1. The CDR3 is made up of 15 amino acids. Germline values: CDR1 SGHRS, CDR2 YFSETQ. V dropped 2 bases and J dropped 4; count of bases not matched to a gene: 4. The CDR3 loop reads CASSFGTGGITEAFF. In DNA, the CDR3 is TGCGCCAGCAGCTTTGGGACAGGGGGTATCACTGAAGCTTTCTTT.

The V and J genes are TRBV7-2 and TRBJ2-7; TRBD2 matches at 8 bases. V gave up 4 bases and J gave up 3 bases; unmatched junction bases: 8. Germline loops: CDR1 SGHTA, CDR2 FQGNSA. The CDR3 covers 15 residues. The CDR3 sequence: CASSYIAGKLYEQYF. DNA of the CDR3: TGTGCCAGCAGCTATATAGCGGGGAAACTCTACGAGCAGTACTTC.

The chain joins TRBV19 to TRBJ2-3; 10 positions agree with TRBD1. CDR1 is LNHDA, CDR2 SQIVND, per germline (reference sequence). The CDR3 covers 16 residues. V shed 3 bases, J shed 1 base, and the junction held 4 bases outside the gene matches. CDR3 in amino acids: CASSMGTGEGTDTQYF. The CDR3 DNA reads as TGTGCCAGTAGTATGGGGACAGGGGAAGGCACAGATACGCAGTATTTT.

The CDR3 DNA follows: TGTGCCAGCAGCTTAGAGCCTAAAACCGGGGAGCTGTTTTTT. Protein sequence: CASSLEPKTGELFF. The V call is TRBV11-3, the J call TRBJ2-2, with D uncertain. V shed 0 bases and J shed 5 bases, with 7 bases lying between them. The length of the CDR3 is 14 residues. Germline CDR1 is SGHNT and CDR2 is YENEEA.

The rearrangement uses TRBV19 and TRBJ1-1; 10 positions agree with TRBD1. This CDR3 has 17 amino acids. CDR1 LNHDA and CDR2 SQIVND come from the germline V gene (reference sequence). V dropped 6 bases and J dropped 0; count of bases not matched to a gene: 10. This CDR3 is CASRTRQGANMNTEAFF. The CDR3 DNA reads TGTGCCAGTAGGACCAGACAGGGGGCAAATATGAACACTGAAGCTTTCTTT.

This clone has only one observation. V gene TRBV5-6 combines with J gene TRBJ2-7, with TRBD1 matching over 11 bases. Germline lookup yields CDR1 SGHDT and CDR2 YYEEEE. Germline trimming cut 3 bases from V and 5 bases from J; bases unmatched to any gene: 7. The CDR3 has 15 residues. The CDR3 sequence is CASSSVGQGGDEQYF. The CDR3 nucleotides read TGTGCCAGCAGCTCCGTGGGACAGGGGGGGGACGAGCAGTACTTC. Full variable domain (rest looked up from reference TRBV5-6 and TRBJ2-7): DAGVTQSPTHLIKTRGQQVTLRCSPKSGHDTVSWYQQALGQGPQFIFQYYEEEERQRGNFPDRFSGHQFPNYSSELNVNALLLGDSALYLCASSSVGQGGDEQYFGPGTRLTVT.

This chain connects TRBV7-3 to TRBJ2-2; 7 bases match TRBD1. Germline CDR1 is SGHTA and CDR2 is FQGTGA. With 5 bases clipped from V and 7 bases from J, the junction kept 10 bases outside the gene matches. The CDR3 has 15 amino acids. The DNA for the CDR3 is TGTGCCAGCAGCCTTCGACAGGGTTTGGTCGGGGAGCTGTTTTTT. It is translated as CASSLRQGLVGELFF.

For the CDR3, the DNA is TGTGCCAGCAGATCCCTGGCCAGTAACTATGGCTACACCTTC. Protein product: CASRSLASNYGYTF. This sequence joins TRBV7-8 and TRBJ1-2; unclear D gene. The V gene lost 6 bases and the J gene lost 1 base, with 12 bases spanning the gap. Germline CDR1 is SGHVS and CDR2 is FQNEAQ. The CDR3 is made up of 14 amino acids.

The V and J genes are TRBV13 and TRBJ1-2; D ambiguous. Per the germline V gene, CDR1 is PRHDT and CDR2 is FYEKMQ (reference sequence). V was pared by 5 bases and J by 2 bases, with 6 bases between. The CDR3 covers 12 residues. CDR3 sequence: CASSLRNYGYTF. Written as DNA, the CDR3 is TGTGCCAGCAGCCTCAGGAACTATGGCTACACCTTC.

The genes are TRBV2 and TRBJ2-2; the D is unclear. The V and J ends lost 4 bases and 1 base respectively, with 13 bases between them. Germline CDR1 SNHLY, CDR2 FYNNEI. CDR3 length: 16 amino acids. DNA of the CDR3: TGTGCCAGCAGTGTGAGGAATCCATGGAACACCGGGGAGCTGTTTTTT. Translating gives CASSVRNPWNTGELFF.

The J gene is TRBJ1-1, the V gene TRBV6-5, with D unclear. V shed 7 bases and J shed 11 bases, with 14 bases lying between them. In germline, CDR1 is MNHEY, CDR2 SVGAGI. CDR3 length equals 11 residues. The CDR3 region is CASTNGVEAFF. The CDR3 DNA reads TGTGCCAGCACCAACGGGGTCGAGGCTTTCTTT.

This clone was found a few times. V gene TRBV4-1 combines with J gene TRBJ1-2, with 11 bases aligning to TRBD1. Germline-derived CDR1 and CDR2 are MGHRA and YSYEKL. The trim removed 2 bases at V and 5 bases at J, leaving 4 bases unmatched. There are 15 residues in the CDR3. The CDR3 sequence is CASSQTGTGGYGYTF. The CDR3 coding sequence is TGCGCCAGCAGCCAAACCGGGACAGGGGGTTATGGCTACACCTTC.

The rearrangement links TRBV7-9 to TRBJ2-3; D call uncertain. The CDR3 runs to 13 residues. Trimming took 1 base from V and 6 from J, leaving 8 bases between them. The germline V gene has CDR1 SEHNR and CDR2 FQNEAQ (reference sequence). The CDR3 reads CASSLGLGDTQYF. CDR3 coding DNA: TGTGCCAGCAGCTTAGGACTGGGTGATACGCAGTATTTT.

This clone was counted a single time. This chain joins TRBV4-2 and TRBJ1-2; 8 bases are shared with TRBD1. This CDR3 comprises 15 residues. The germline V gene has CDR1 LGHNA and CDR2 YNFKEQ. V trimming: 0 bases; J trimming: 5 bases; junction bases outside the gene matches: 5. CDR3 nucleotide sequence: TGTGCCAGCAGCCAAGATGCCCAGGGGGCTTATGGCTACACCTTC. Translating it yields CASSQDAQGAYGYTF.

This clone was detected many times. The CDR3 here is CASSSGVNTEAFF. The CDR3 coding sequence is TGTGCCAGCAGCTCAGGGGTGAACACTGAAGCTTTCTTT. The chain joins TRBV12-3 or TRBV12-4 to TRBJ1-1; D perhaps matches TRBD1 (6 bases). V was shortened by 6 bases and J by 0 bases, with 8 bases between the two germline ends. The CDR3 contains 13 residues.

This chain uses TRBV20-1 with TRBJ1-2; D possibly corresponds to TRBD1 (5 bases). Germline-derived CDR1 and CDR2 are DFQATT and SNEGSKA (reference sequence). The CDR3 is 16 residues long. Trimming took 3 bases from V and 0 from J, leaving 17 bases between them. CDR3 amino acids: CSASVRVSPTNYGYTF. The CDR3 DNA reads as TGCAGTGCTAGTGTCAGGGTTAGCCCCACTAACTATGGCTACACCTTC.

The chain couples TRBV19 to TRBJ2-1; 10 positions match TRBD2. The germline CDR1 and CDR2 sequences are LNHDA and SQIVND (reference sequence). CDR3 length: 15 amino acids. J lost 5 bases, V lost 7 bases, and 8 bases had no gene match. The CDR3 region is CASINSGRRNNEQFF. The CDR3 coding sequence is TGTGCCAGTATCAATAGCGGGAGGCGGAACAATGAGCAGTTCTTC. The entire variable domain, with the rest obtained from reference TRBV19 and TRBJ2-1, is as follows: DGGITQSPKYLFRKEGQNVTLSCEQNLNHDAMYWYRQDPGQGLRLIYYSQIVNDFQKGDIAEGYSVSREKKESFPLTVTSAQKNPTAFYLCASINSGRRNNEQFFGPGTRLTVL.

The chain couples TRBV2 to TRBJ2-5; the match to TRBD2 covers 7 bases. The germline V gene has CDR1 SNHLY and CDR2 FYNNEI. The CDR3 spans 15 residues. The trim removed 3 bases at V and 5 bases at J, leaving 9 bases unmatched. The CDR3 here is CASSDLLAGRETQYF. For the CDR3, the DNA is TGTGCCAGCAGTGACCTTTTAGCGGGCCGGGAGACCCAGTACTTC.

This clone was picked up one time. The rearrangement links TRBV5-1 to TRBJ2-1, with a tentative D call TRBD2 (6 bases). Deletions cut 4 bases from V and 5 bases from J, with 13 bases between. The CDR3 runs to 14 residues. Germline CDR1 SGHRS, CDR2 YFSETQ. DNA for the CDR3: TGCGCCAGCAGCCCGGGACTCATAGACAATGAGCAGTTCTTC. Translation gives CASSPGLIDNEQFF.

CDR3 sequence reads: CASSYGGTGALEGYTF. For the CDR3, the DNA is TGTGCCAGCAGTTACGGGGGGACAGGGGCTCTGGAGGGCTACACCTTC. The gene calls are TRBV6-5 and TRBJ1-2; 10 nucleotides line up with TRBD1. Germline V CDR1 and CDR2: MNHEY, SVGAGI. J lost 8 bases, V lost 2 bases, and 11 bases had no gene match. The CDR3 runs 16 residues.

The genes are TRBV24-1 and TRBJ2-1, with 7 bases matching TRBD2. Germline CDR1 reads KGHDR; CDR2 reads SFDVKD. After removal of 0 bases from V and 4 bases from J, the junction contained 5 bases not matched to a gene. CDR3 size: 16 residues. CDR3 nucleotide sequence: TGTGCCACCAGTGATTTGCGCGGGGGTTCTTACAATGAGCAGTTCTTC. Protein sequence: CATSDLRGGSYNEQFF.

This clone was seen only once. The genes are TRBV21-1 and TRBJ1-3; whether TRBD1, the table's D call, matches the DNA was not checked. TRBV21-1 corresponds to a pseudogene. The CDR3 contains 16 residues. CDR3 sequence reads: CASSKAGRNSGNTIYF. In DNA form, the CDR3 reads TGTGCCAGCAGCAAAGCTGGCAGAAACTCTGGAAACACCATATATTTT.